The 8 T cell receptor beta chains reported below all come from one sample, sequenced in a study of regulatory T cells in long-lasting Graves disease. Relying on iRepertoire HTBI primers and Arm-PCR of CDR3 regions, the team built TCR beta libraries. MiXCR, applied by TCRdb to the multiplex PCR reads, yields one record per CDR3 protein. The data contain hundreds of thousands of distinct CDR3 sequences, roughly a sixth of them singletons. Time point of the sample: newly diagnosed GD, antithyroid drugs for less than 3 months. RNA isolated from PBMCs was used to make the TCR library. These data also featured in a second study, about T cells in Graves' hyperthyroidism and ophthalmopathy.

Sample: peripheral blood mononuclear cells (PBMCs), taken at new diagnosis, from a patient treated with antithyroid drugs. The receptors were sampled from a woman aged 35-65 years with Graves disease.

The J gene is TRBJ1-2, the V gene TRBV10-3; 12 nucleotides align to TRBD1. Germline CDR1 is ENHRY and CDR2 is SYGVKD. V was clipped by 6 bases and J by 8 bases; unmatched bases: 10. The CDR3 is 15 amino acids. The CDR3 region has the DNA TGTGCCATCAGCCAGCAGCCCGGGACAGGGGGCGGCTACACCTTC. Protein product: CAISQQPGTGGGYTF.

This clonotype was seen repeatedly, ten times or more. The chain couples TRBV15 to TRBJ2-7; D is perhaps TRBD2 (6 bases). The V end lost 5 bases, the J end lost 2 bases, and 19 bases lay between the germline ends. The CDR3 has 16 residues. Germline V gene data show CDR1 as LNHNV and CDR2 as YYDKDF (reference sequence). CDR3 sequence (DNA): TGTGCCACCAGCGAGGACCTCCGTGGGGGGACCTACGAGCAGTACTTC. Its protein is CATSEDLRGGTYEQYF.

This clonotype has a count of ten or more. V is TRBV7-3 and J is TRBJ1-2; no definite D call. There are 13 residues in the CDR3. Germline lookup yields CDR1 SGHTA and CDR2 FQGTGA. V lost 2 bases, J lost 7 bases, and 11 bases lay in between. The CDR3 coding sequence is TGTGCCAGCAGCTTAGAAGGCCAGGCTGGCTACACCTTC. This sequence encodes CASSLEGQAGYTF.

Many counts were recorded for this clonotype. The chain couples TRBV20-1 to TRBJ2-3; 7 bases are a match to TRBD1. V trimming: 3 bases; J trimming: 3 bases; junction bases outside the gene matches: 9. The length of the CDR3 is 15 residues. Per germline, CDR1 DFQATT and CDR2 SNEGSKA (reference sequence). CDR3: CSASKTGAGTDTQYF. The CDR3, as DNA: TGCAGTGCTAGCAAAACAGGGGCTGGAACAGATACGCAGTATTTT.

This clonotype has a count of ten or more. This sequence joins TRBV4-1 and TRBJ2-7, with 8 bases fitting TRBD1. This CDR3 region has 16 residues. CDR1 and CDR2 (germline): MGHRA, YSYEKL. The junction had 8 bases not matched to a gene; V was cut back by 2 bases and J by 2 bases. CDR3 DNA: TGCGCCAGCAGCCAAAAAGGGGGGACAGGCCCCTACGAGCAGTACTTC. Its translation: CASSQKGGTGPYEQYF.

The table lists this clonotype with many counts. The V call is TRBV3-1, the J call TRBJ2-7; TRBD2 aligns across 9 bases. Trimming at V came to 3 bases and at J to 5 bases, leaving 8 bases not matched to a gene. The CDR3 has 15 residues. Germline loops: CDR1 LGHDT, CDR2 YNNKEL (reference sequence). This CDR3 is CASSHRGGARNEQYF. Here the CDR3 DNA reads TGTGCCAGCAGCCATCGCGGGGGGGCGAGAAACGAGCAGTACTTC.

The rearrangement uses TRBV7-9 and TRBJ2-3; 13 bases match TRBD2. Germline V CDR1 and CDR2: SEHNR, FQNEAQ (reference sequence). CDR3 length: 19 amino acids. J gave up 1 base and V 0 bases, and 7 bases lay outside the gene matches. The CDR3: CASSLAALGLAGGTDTQYF. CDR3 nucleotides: TGTGCCAGCAGCTTAGCGGCCCTAGGACTAGCGGGGGGCACAGATACGCAGTATTTT.

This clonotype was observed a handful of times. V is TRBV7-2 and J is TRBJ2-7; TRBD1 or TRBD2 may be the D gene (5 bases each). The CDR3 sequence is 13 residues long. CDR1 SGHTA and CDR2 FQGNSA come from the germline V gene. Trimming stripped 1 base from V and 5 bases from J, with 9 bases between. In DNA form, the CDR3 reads TGTGCCAGCAGCTTAGGAGGGGCCCACGAGCAGTACTTC. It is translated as CASSLGGAHEQYF. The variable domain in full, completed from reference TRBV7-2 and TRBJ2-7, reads GAGVSQSPSNKVTEKGKDVELRCDPISGHTALYWYRQSLGQGLEFLIYFQGNSAPDKSGLPSDRFSAERTGGSVSTLTIQRTQQEDSAVYLCASSLGGAHEQYFGPGTRLTVT.